This T cell receptor beta chain was obtained from a study of blood T cell repertoires in COVID-19 (dated by TCRdb to about 2020). Study-level background: Collaborator samples came from the United States, Italy and Spain and covered acute and convalescent phases of COVID-19. The prospective study material was composed of cDNA or gDNA derived from T cells, B-cell-depleted T cells, or PBMCs. The dataset comprised deeply sampled blood TCRbeta repertoires from subjects exposed to, actively infected with, or recovered from COVID-19. The repertoires were released in a freely available public database meant as a resource for research on the immune response to SARS-CoV-2. Samples came from the ongoing ImmuneRACE study (first 160 participants) plus 1,254 subjects from 6 global collaborators. Sample metadata almost always included a de-identified subject ID, COVID-19 status, age in years and sex. Where HLA class I and class II types were available, the types were taken from metadata supplied by the sample provider, not from assay-based typing.

TCRbeta CDR3 regions were amplified from genomic DNA by means of the immunoSEQ Assay, a bias-controlled multiplex PCR. In the original analysis: The number of nucleated cells in each sample was estimated from the amplification of reference gene primers within the assay. To quantify the absolute abundance of each unique TCRbeta CDR3 rearrangement, sequence reads were collapsed and filtered. For each sample, productive Simpson clonality was calculated by taking the square root of Simpson's diversity index across productive rearrangements. TCRdb obtained this table from immuneACCESS and retained in-frame rearrangements with V and J assigned. These tables miss some clones; where compared with another copy, unresolved V genes account for less than half of the shortfall, and the remainder is unexplained. V, J and clone size are taken as reported in that table, and D and trimming were inferred from the DNA itself. For this sample the table gives 140,000 to 150,000 clones, of which roughly 88% were detected only once. Together, the top ten hold 1.5% to 2% of the sample.

Collaborating institutions collected whole blood in K2EDTA tubes following their own protocols. Collaborator samples were shipped for TCRbeta analysis as frozen whole blood, isolated PBMCs, or DNA extracted from either sample type. In the germline V gene (reference sequence), CDR1 corresponds to SGHNT and CDR2 to YYREEE. The CDR3 sequence holds 15 residues, the cysteine and phenylalanine included. Only the CDR3 region is kept as DNA, spanning 45 bases read in frame from base 1. Relative to germline, V is 3 bases shorter and J is 6 bases shorter, with 17 bases between their ends. Broader findings and caveats from the paper: How much clinical and demographic metadata was included differed by source and by participant, and the metadata was provided uncurated.

To note about this clone: This receptor's antigen is unknown. Per-base qualities were not stored, and no clone one base away is much larger.

The clonotype originates from a woman aged 45-59 years with acute or convalescent COVID-19. The chain employs TRBV5-4 and TRBJ2-3; perhaps TRBD2 is the D gene, with 6 bases matching. Input material: peripheral blood. The CDR3 region: CASSSRTIRSDTQYF. The DNA is as follows: TGTGCCAGCAGCTCTAGGACTATTCGAAGCGATACGCAGTATTTT. The CDR3 plus the reference TRBV5-4 and TRBJ2-3 genes for the other parts give the full variable domain: ETGVTQSPTHLIKTRGQQVTLRCSSQSGHNTVSWYQQALGQGPQFIFQYYREEENGRGNFPPRFSGLQFPNYSSELNVNALELDDSALYLCASSSRTIRSDTQYFGPGTRLTVL.